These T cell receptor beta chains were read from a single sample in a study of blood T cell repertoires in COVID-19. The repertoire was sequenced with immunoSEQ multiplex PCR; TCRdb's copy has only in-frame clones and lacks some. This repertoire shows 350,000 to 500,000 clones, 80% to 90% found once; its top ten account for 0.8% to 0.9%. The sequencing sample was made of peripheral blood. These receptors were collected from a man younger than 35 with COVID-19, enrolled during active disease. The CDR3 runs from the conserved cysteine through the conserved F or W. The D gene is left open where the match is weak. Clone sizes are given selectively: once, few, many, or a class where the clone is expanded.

CDR3nt: TGTGCCAGCAGCTTATCTGCAGGGGCCAAAGAGACCCAGTACTTC
CDR3aa: CASSLSAGAKETQYF
j_gene: TRBJ2-5
d_gene: .
len: 15
v_gene: TRBV7-6
abundance: once

CDR3nt: TGTGCCAGCAGCTTATCCGCGGCGAACACCGGGGAGCTGTTTTTT
CDR3aa: CASSLSAANTGELFF
j_gene: TRBJ2-2
d_gene: .
len: 15
v_gene: TRBV7-6
abundance: .

CDR3nt: TGTGCCAGCAGCCGTCTAGAAGGGAACACTGAAGCTTTCTTT
CDR3aa: CASSRLEGNTEAFF
j_gene: TRBJ1-1
d_gene: .
len: 14
v_gene: TRBV5-4
abundance: once

CDR3nt: TGCAGCGTCGAAGATACAGGGAACCAAGAGACCCAGTACTTC
CDR3aa: CSVEDTGNQETQYF
j_gene: TRBJ2-5
d_gene: .
len: 14
v_gene: TRBV29-1
abundance: .

CDR3nt: TGTGCTAGTGGTTTGGGGACAGGGGACACAGATACGCAGTATTTT
CDR3aa: CASGLGTGDTDTQYF
j_gene: TRBJ2-3
d_gene: TRBD1
len: 15
v_gene: TRBV12-5
abundance: .

CDR3nt: TGTGCCAGCAGCTGGCCGAGGGAAATGGAGACCCAGTACTTC
CDR3aa: CASSWPREMETQYF
j_gene: TRBJ2-5
d_gene: .
len: 14
v_gene: TRBV11-3
abundance: .

CDR3nt: TGTGCCAGCAGTGAGGGCAGGGGTTTTTTTGGCTACACCTTC
CDR3aa: CASSEGRGFFGYTF
j_gene: TRBJ1-2
d_gene: .
len: 14
v_gene: TRBV2
abundance: .

CDR3nt: TGTGCCAGCAGCCCGCCAGGGTTCCCCTACGAGCAGTACTTC
CDR3aa: CASSPPGFPYEQYF
j_gene: TRBJ2-7
d_gene: .
len: 14
v_gene: TRBV13
abundance: .

CDR3nt: TGTGCCAGCAGCCAAGCGAGGCTAGCGGGGGCAGAGACCCAGTACTTC
CDR3aa: CASSQARLAGAETQYF
j_gene: TRBJ2-5
d_gene: TRBD2
len: 16
v_gene: TRBV3-1/TRBV3-2
abundance: .

CDR3nt: TGTGCCTGGAGGCGGGTAGACAGGGTGGGGGTGAACACTGAAGCTTTCTTT
CDR3aa: CAWRRVDRVGVNTEAFF
j_gene: TRBJ1-1
d_gene: TRBD1
len: 17
v_gene: TRBV30
abundance: .

CDR3nt: TGTGCCAGCAGTTTGACAGCCTACAATGAGCAGTTCTTC
CDR3aa: CASSLTAYNEQFF
j_gene: TRBJ2-1
d_gene: .
len: 13
v_gene: TRBV12-3/TRBV12-4
abundance: .

CDR3nt: TGTGCCAGCAGTTTAACACCCCAGGCAACTGAAGCTTTCTTT
CDR3aa: CASSLTPQATEAFF
j_gene: TRBJ1-1
d_gene: .
len: 14
v_gene: TRBV28
abundance: few

CDR3nt: TGTGCCAGCAGCTTACCCGTAGGGGTGGGTTGGGATACGCAGTATTTT
CDR3aa: CASSLPVGVGWDTQYF
j_gene: TRBJ2-3
d_gene: .
len: 16
v_gene: TRBV7-8
abundance: .

CDR3nt: TGTGCCAGCAGCTTGTGGTTAGCGGAGGATGAGCAGTTCTTC
CDR3aa: CASSLWLAEDEQFF
j_gene: TRBJ2-1
d_gene: .
len: 14
v_gene: TRBV5-6
abundance: .

CDR3nt: TGTGCCAGCAGAAAAACTAGATACACAGATACGCAGTATTTT
CDR3aa: CASRKTRYTDTQYF
j_gene: TRBJ2-3
d_gene: .
len: 14
v_gene: TRBV11-3
abundance: .

CDR3nt: TGCGCCAGCAGTGCCGGGACAGGGGATTCACCCCTCCACTTT
CDR3aa: CASSAGTGDSPLHF
j_gene: TRBJ1-6
d_gene: TRBD1
len: 14
v_gene: TRBV10-2
abundance: .